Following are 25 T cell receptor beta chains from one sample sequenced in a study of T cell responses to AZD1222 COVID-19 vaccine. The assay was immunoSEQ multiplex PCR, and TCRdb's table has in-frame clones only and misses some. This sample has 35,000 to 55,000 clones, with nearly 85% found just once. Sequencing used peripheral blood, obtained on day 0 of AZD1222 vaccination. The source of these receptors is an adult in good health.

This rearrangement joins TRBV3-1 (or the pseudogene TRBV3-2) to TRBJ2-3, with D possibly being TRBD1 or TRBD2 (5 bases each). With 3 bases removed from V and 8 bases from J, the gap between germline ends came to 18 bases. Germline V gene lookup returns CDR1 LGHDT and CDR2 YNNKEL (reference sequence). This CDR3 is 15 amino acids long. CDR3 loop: CASSHPGTAFGTQYF. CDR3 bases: TGTGCCAGCAGCCACCCCGGGACGGCATTCGGTACGCAGTATTTT.

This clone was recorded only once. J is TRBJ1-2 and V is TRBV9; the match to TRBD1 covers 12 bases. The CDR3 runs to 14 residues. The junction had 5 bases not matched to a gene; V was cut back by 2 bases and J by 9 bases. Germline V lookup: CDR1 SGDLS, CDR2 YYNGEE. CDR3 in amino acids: CASSVGTGGSRYTF. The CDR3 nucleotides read TGTGCCAGCAGCGTGGGGACAGGGGGCTCCCGCTACACCTTC.

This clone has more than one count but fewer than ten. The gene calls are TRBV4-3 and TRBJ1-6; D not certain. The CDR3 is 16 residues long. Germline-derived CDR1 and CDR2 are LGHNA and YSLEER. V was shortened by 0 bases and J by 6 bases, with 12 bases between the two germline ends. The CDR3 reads CASSQDFGQPNSPLHF. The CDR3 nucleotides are TGCGCCAGCAGCCAAGATTTTGGCCAGCCTAATTCACCCCTCCACTTT.

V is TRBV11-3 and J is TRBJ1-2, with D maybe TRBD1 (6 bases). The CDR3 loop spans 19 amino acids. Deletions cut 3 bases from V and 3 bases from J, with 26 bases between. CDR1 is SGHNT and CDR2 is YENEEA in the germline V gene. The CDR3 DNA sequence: TGTGCCAGCAGCTTGGAACCGGCGGACAGTTACTCCTGGGACTATGGCTACACCTTC. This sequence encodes CASSLEPADSYSWDYGYTF.

The CDR3 region has the DNA TGTGCCAGCAGCTTAGTATCGAGAAGTCAGCCCCAGCATTTT. Residues: CASSLVSRSQPQHF. This sequence joins TRBV7-8 and TRBJ1-5; no reliable D call. The ends were cut back, 1 base at V and 6 bases at J, with 10 bases in the middle. Germline CDR1 and CDR2: SGHVS and FQNEAQ. CDR3 length: 14 amino acids.

The CDR3 region has the DNA TGTGCCAGCAGCCAAGAGTGGCTAGGGGCGGGGAATGAGCAGTTCTTC. It is translated as CASSQEWLGAGNEQFF. This chain joins TRBV4-2 and TRBJ2-1; TRBD2 might be the D (6 bases). The length of the CDR3 is 16 residues. The V gene lost 0 bases and the J gene lost 7 bases, with 16 bases spanning the gap. The germline V gene encodes CDR1 LGHNA and CDR2 YNFKEQ.

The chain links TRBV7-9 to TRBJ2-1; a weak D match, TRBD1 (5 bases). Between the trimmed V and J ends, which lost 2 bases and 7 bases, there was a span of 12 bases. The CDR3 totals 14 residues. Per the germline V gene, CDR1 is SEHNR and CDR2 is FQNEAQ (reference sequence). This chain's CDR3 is CASSLNGARNEQFF. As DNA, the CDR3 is TGTGCCAGCAGCTTAAATGGGGCACGTAATGAGCAGTTCTTC. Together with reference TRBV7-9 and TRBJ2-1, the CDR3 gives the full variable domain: DTGVSQNPRHKITKRGQNVTFRCDPISEHNRLYWYRQTLGQGPEFLTYFQNEAQLEKSRLLSDRFSAERPKGSFSTLEIQRTEQGDSAMYLCASSLNGARNEQFFGPGTRLTVL.

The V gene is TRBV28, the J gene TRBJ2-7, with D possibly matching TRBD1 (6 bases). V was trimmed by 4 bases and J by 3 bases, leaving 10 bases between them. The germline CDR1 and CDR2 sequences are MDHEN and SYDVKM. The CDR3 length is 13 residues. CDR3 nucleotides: TGTGCCAGCAGTTCCCCGGACAGCTACGAGCAGTACTTC. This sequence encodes CASSSPDSYEQYF.

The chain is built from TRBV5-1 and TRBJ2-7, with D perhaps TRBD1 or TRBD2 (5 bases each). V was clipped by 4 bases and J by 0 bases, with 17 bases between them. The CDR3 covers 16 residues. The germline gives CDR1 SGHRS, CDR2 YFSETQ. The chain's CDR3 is CASSIGRDASSYEQYF. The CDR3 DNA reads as TGCGCCAGCAGCATAGGCCGGGACGCCAGCTCCTACGAGCAGTACTTC.

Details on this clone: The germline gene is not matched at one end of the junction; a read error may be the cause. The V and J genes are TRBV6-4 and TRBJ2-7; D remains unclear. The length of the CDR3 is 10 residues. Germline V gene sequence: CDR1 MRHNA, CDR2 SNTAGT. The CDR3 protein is CASSEGSLGF. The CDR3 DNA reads TGTGCCAGCAGTGAAGGGTCGTTGGGGTTC.

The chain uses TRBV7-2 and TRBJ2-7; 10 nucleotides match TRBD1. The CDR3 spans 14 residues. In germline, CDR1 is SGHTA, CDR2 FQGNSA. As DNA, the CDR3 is TGTGCAGTCATCCGGGACAGGGGAGGCCTCGAGCAGTACTTC. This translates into CAVIRDRGGLEQYF.

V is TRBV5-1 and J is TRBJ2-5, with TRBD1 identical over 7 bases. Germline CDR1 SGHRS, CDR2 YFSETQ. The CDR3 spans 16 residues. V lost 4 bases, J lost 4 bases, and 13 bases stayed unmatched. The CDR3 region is CASSPGTVGLGETQYF. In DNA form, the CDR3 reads TGCGCCAGCAGCCCAGGGACAGTTGGACTTGGAGAGACCCAGTACTTC.

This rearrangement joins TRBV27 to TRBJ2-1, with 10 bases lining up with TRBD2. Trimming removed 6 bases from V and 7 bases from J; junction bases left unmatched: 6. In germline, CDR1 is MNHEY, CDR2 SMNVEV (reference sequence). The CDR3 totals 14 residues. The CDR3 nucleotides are TGTGCCAGCAGCCCGGGACTAGCGATGAATGAGCAGTTCTTC. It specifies CASSPGLAMNEQFF.

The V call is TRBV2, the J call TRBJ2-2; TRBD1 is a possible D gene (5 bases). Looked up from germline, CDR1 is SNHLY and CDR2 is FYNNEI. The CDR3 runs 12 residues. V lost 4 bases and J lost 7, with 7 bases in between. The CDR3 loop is CASSGQSGELFF. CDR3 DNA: TGTGCCAGCAGTGGACAGAGCGGGGAGCTGTTTTTT. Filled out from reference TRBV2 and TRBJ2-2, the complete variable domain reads EPEVTQTPSHQVTQMGQEVILRCVPISNHLYFYWYRQILGQKVEFLVSFYNNEISEKSEIFDDQFSVERPDGSNFTLKIRSTKLEDSAMYFCASSGQSGELFFGEGSRLTVL.

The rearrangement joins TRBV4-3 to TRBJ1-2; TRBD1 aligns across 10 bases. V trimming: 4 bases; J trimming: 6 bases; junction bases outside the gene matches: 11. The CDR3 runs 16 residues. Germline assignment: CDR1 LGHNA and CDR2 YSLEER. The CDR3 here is CASSLRDRGSLDGYTF. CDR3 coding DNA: TGCGCCAGCAGCCTCCGGGACAGGGGTTCGCTGGATGGCTACACCTTC.

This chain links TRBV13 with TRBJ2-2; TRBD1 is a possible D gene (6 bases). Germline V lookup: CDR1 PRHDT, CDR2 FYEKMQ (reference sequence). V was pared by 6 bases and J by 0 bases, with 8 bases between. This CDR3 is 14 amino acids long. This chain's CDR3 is CASRRTANTGELFF. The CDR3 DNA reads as TGTGCCAGCAGGAGGACAGCGAACACCGGGGAGCTGTTTTTT.

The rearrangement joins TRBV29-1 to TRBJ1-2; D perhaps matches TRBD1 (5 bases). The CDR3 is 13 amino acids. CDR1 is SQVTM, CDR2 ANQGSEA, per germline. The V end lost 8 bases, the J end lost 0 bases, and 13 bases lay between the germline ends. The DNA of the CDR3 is TGCAGCTCCCTGGGGGGGACTAACTATGGCTACACCTTC. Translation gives CSSLGGTNYGYTF.

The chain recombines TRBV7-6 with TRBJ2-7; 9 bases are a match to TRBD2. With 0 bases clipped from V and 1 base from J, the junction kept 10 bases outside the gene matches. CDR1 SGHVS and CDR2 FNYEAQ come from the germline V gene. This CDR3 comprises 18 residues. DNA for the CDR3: TGTGCCAGCAGCTTAGCGGTCGGGCTAGCGGGAACATCCTACGAGCAGTACTTC. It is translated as CASSLAVGLAGTSYEQYF.

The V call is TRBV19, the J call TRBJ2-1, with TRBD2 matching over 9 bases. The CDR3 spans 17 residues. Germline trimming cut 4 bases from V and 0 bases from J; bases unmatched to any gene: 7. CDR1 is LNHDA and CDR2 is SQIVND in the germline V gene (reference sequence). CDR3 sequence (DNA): TGTGCCAGTAGTAGTACTAGCGGGTTGAGCTCCTACAATGAGCAGTTCTTC. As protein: CASSSTSGLSSYNEQFF.

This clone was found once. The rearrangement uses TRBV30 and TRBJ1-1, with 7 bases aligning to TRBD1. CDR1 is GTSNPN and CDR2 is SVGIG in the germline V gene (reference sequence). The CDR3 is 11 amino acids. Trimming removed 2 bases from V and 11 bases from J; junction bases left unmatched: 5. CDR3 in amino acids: CAWSTGQYAFF. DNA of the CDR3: TGTGCCTGGAGTACGGGACAGTACGCTTTCTTT.

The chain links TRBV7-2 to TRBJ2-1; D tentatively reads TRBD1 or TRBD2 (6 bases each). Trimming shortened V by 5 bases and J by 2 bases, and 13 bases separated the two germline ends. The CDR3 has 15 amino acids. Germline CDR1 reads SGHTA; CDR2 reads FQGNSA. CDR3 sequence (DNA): TGTGCCAGCAGCCCCGGGGGCGGGACCTACAATGAGCAGTTCTTC. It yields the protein CASSPGGGTYNEQFF.

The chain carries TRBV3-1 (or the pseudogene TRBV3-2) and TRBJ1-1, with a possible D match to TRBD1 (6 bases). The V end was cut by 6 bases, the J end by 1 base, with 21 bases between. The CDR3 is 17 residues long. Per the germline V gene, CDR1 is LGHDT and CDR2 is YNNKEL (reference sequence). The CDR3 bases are TGTGCCAGCAGTCGCCCGGGACAAGGGATGACGAACACTGAAGCTTTCTTT. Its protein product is CASSRPGQGMTNTEAFF.

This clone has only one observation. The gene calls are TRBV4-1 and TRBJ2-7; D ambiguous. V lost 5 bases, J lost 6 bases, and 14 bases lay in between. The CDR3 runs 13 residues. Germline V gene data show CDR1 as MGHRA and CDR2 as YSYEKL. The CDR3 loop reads CASSLNPTGEQYF. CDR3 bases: TGCGCCAGCAGCTTAAACCCAACGGGCGAGCAGTACTTC.

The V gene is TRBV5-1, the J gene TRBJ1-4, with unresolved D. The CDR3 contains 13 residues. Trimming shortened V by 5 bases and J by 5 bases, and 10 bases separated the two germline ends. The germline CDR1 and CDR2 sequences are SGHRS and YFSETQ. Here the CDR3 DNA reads TGCGCCAGCAGTGTGAGGGAAAATGAAAAACTGTTTTTT. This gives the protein CASSVRENEKLFF. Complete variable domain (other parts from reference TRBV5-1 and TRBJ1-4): KAGVTQTPRYLIKTRGQQVTLSCSPISGHRSVSWYQQTPGQGLQFLFEYFSETQRNKGNFPGRFSGRQFSNSRSEMNVSTLELGDSALYLCASSVRENEKLFFGSGTQLSVL.

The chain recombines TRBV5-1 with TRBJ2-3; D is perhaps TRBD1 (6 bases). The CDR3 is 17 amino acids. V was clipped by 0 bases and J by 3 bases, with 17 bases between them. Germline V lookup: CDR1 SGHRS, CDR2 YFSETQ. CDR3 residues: CASSLGAGTRATDTQYF. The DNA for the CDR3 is TGCGCCAGCAGCTTGGGGGCCGGGACACGGGCGACAGATACGCAGTATTTT.